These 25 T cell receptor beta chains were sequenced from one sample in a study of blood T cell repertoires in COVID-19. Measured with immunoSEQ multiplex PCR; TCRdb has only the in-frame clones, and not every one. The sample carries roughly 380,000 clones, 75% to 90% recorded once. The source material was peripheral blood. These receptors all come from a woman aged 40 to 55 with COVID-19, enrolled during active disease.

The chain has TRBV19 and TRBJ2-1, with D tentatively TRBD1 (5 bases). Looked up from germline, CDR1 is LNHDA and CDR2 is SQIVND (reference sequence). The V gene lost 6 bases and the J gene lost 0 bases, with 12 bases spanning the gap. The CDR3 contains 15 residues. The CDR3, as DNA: TGTGCCAGTAGCCCGACAGAGAGCTCCTACAATGAGCAGTTCTTC. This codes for CASSPTESSYNEQFF.

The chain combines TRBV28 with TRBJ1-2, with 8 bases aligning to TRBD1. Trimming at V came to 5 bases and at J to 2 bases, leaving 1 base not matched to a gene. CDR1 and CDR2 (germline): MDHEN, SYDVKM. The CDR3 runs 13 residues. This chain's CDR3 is CASSPGGNYGYTF. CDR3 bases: TGTGCCAGCAGTCCAGGGGGCAACTATGGCTACACCTTC.

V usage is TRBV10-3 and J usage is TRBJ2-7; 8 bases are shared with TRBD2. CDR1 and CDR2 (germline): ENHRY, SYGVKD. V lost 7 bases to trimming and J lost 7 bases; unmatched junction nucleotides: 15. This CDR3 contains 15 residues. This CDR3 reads CAITGGGSSEGEQYF. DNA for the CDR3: TGTGCCATCACCGGGGGGGGCTCCTCGGAGGGAGAGCAGTACTTC.

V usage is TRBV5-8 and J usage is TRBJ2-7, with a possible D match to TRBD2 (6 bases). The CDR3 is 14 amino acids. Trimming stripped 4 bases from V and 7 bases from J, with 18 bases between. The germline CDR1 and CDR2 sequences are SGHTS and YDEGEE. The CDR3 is CASSHPGTFREQYF. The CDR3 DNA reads TGTGCCAGCAGCCACCCCGGGACTTTCCGGGAGCAGTACTTC.

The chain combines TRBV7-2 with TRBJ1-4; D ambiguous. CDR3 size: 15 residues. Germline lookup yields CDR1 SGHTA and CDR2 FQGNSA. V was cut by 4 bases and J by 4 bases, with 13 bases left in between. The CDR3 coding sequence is TGTGCCAGCAGCTCTTCGGTCGGAGATAATGAAAAACTGTTTTTT. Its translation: CASSSSVGDNEKLFF. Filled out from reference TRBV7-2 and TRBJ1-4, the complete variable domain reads GAGVSQSPSNKVTEKGKDVELRCDPISGHTALYWYRQSLGQGLEFLIYFQGNSAPDKSGLPSDRFSAERTGGSVSTLTIQRTQQEDSAVYLCASSSSVGDNEKLFFGSGTQLSVL.

The CDR3 DNA reads TGTGCCAGCAGCTTAGGGGCTCTGCGGCCCCAGCATTTT. This gives the protein CASSLGALRPQHF. J is TRBJ1-5 and V is TRBV7-9, with no clear D. The CDR3 spans 13 residues. Trimming took off 1 base at V and 9 bases at J, with 10 bases between the two ends. Germline CDR1 is SEHNR and CDR2 is FQNEAQ (reference sequence).

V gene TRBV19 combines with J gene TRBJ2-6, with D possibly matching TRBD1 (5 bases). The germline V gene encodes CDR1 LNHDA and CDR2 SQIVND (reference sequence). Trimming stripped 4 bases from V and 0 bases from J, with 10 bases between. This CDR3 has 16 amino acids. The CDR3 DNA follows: TGTGCCAGTAGTACTGGGGCGGCCTCTGGGGCCAACGTCCTGACTTTC. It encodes CASSTGAASGANVLTF.

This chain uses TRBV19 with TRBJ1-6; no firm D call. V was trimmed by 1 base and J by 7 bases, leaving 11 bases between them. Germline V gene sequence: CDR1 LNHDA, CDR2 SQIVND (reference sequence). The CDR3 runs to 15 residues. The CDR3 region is CASSIGADVNSPLHF. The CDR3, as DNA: TGTGCCAGTAGTATAGGAGCGGACGTAAATTCACCCCTCCACTTT.

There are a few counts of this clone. This CDR3 is CASSVVGTGVCNQPQHF. The CDR3, as DNA: TGTGCCAGCAGCGTAGTGGGGACAGGGGTTTGCAATCAGCCCCAGCATTTT. This chain uses TRBV9 with TRBJ1-5; 10 bases align to TRBD1. The CDR3 is made up of 17 amino acids. CDR1 is SGDLS, CDR2 YYNGEE, per germline. V trimming: 0 bases; J trimming: 2 bases; junction bases outside the gene matches: 5. Looking up the rest from reference TRBV9 and TRBJ1-5 gives the full variable domain: DSGVTQTPKHLITATGQRVTLRCSPRSGDLSVYWYQQSLDQGLQFLIQYYNGEERAKGNILERFSAQQFPDLHSELNLSSLELGDSALYFCASSVVGTGVCNQPQHFGDGTRLSIL.

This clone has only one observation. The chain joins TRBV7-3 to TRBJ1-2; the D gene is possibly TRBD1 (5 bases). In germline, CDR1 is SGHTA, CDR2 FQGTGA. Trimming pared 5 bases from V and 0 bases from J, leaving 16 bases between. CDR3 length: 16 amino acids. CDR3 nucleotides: TGTGCCAGCAGCCCGACTGCGACAGCATCTAACTATGGCTACACCTTC. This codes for CASSPTATASNYGYTF.

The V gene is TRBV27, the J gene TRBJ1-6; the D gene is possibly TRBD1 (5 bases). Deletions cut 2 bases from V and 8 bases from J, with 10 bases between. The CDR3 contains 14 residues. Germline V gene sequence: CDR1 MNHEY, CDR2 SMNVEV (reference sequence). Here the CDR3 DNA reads TGTGCCAGCAGTTTAGAGTGGGGCGATTCACCCCTCCACTTT. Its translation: CASSLEWGDSPLHF.

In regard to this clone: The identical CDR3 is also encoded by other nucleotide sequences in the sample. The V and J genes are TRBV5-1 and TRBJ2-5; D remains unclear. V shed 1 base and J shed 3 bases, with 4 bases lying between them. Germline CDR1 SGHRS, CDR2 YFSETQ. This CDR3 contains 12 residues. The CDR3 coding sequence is TGCGCCAGCAGCTTGCCCGAAGAGACCCAGTACTTC. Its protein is CASSLPEETQYF.

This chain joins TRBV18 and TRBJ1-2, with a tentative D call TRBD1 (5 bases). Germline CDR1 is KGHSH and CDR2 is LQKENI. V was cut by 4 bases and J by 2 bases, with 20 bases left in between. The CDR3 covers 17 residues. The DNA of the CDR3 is TGTGCCAGCTCACATCTTAAGGGGCCTTCTTCAAACTATGGCTACACCTTC. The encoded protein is CASSHLKGPSSNYGYTF.

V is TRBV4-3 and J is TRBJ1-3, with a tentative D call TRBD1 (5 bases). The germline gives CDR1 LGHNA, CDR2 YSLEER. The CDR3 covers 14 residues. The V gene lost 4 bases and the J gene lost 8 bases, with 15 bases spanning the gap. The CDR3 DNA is TGCGCCAGCAGCCCCGTAGACGGGGGTTACACCATATATTTT. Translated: CASSPVDGGYTIYF.

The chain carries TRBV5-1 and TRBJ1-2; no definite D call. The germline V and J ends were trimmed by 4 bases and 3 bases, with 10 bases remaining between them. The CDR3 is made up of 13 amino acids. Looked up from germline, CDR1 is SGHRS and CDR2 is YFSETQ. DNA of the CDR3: TGCGCCAGCAGCGTAAGCCAGGACTATGGCTACACCTTC. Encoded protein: CASSVSQDYGYTF.

CDR3: CASSLTGTSGGNEQFF. DNA of the CDR3: TGTGCCAGCAGCTTAACAGGGACTAGCGGCGGGAATGAGCAGTTCTTC. The chain combines TRBV7-2 with TRBJ2-1; TRBD2 matches at 11 bases. Germline V gene data show CDR1 as SGHTA and CDR2 as FQGNSA. Trimming cost V 2 bases and J 7 bases; bases outside gene matches: 7. There are 16 residues in the CDR3.

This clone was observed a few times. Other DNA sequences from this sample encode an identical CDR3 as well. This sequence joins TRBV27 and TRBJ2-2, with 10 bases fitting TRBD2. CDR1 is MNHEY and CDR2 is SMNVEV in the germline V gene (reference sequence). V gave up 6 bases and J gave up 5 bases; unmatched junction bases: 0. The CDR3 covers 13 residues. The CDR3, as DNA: TGTGCCAGCAGACTAGCGGGAACCGGGGAGCTGTTTTTT. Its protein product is CASRLAGTGELFF.

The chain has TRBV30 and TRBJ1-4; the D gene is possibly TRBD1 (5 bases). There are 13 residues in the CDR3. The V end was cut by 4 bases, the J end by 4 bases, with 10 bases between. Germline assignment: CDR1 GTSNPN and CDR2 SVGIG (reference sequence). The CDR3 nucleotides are TGTGCCTGGAACAGCAGGGTTAATGAAAAACTGTTTTTT. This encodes CAWNSRVNEKLFF.

CDR3: CASSIGRGRGNQPQHF. CDR3 bases: TGTGCCAGTAGTATCGGAAGGGGCAGGGGGAATCAGCCCCAGCATTTT. This chain uses TRBV19 with TRBJ1-5; 7 bases agree with TRBD1. Losses at the gene ends were 3 bases for V and 4 bases for J; bases not matched to a gene: 9. This CDR3 region has 16 residues. The germline V gene encodes CDR1 LNHDA and CDR2 SQIVND (reference sequence).

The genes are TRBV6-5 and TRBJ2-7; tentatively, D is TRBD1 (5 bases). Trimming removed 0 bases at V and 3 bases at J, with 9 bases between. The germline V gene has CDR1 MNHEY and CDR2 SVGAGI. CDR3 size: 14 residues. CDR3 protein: CASSYSGQGYEQYF. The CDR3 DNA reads TGTGCCAGCAGTTACTCGGGGCAGGGCTACGAGCAGTACTTC.

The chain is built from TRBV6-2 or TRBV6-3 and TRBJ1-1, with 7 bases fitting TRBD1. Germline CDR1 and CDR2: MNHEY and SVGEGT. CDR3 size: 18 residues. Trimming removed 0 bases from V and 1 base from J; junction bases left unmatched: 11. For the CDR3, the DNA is TGTGCCAGCAGTTACTCGAAAGACAGGGTCGACAAGAACACTGAAGCTTTCTTT. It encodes CASSYSKDRVDKNTEAFF.

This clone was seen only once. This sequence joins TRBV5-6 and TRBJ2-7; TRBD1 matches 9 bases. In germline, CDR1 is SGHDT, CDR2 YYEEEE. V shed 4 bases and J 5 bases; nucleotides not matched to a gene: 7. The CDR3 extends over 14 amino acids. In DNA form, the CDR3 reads TGTGCCAGCAGCCAGGACAGGGGTCTCGACGAGCAGTACTTC. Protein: CASSQDRGLDEQYF. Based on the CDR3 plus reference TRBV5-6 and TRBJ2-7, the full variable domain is DAGVTQSPTHLIKTRGQQVTLRCSPKSGHDTVSWYQQALGQGPQFIFQYYEEEERQRGNFPDRFSGHQFPNYSSELNVNALLLGDSALYLCASSQDRGLDEQYFGPGTRLTVT.

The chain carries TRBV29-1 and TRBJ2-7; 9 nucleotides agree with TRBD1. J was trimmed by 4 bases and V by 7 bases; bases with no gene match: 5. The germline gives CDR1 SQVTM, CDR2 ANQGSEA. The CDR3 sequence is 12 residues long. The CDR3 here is CSATGTGYEQYF. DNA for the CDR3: TGCAGCGCAACCGGGACAGGGTACGAGCAGTACTTC.

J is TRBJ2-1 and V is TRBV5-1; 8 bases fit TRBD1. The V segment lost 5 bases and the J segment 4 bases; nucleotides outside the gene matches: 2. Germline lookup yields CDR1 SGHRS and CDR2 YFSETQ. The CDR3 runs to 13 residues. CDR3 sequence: CASRTGEYNEQFF. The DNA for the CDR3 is TGCGCCAGCAGGACAGGGGAGTACAATGAGCAGTTCTTC. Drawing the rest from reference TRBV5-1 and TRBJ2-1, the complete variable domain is KAGVTQTPRYLIKTRGQQVTLSCSPISGHRSVSWYQQTPGQGLQFLFEYFSETQRNKGNFPGRFSGRQFSNSRSEMNVSTLELGDSALYLCASRTGEYNEQFFGPGTRLTVL.

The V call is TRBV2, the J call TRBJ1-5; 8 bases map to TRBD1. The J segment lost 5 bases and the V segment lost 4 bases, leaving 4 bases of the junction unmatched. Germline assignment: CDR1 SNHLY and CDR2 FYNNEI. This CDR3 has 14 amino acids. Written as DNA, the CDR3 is TGTGCCAGCAGTGGATCGACAGGGGATCAGCCCCAGCATTTT. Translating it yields CASSGSTGDQPQHF.